Below, 9 T cell receptor beta chains from the same sample are listed, as sequenced in a study of molecular identifiers for immune sequencing clone quantification (dated by TCRdb to between 2018 and 2020). The method was PCR. The sequencer was an Illumina HiSeq 4000. The public reads were reprocessed in TCRdb via fastp at Q25 and MiXCR, keeping in-frame beta chains. Rows matching on CDR3 protein sequence are summarized as one entry with the most common DNA and genes. This sample has approximately 90,000 distinct CDR3 sequences in its table, and around 23% of those were observed once. The ten largest make up 1% to 1.2% of the sample. Sequences were obtained from naive CD8+ T cells from blood, with Jurkat cell RNA spiked in. This sample's cell subset or site label indicates: FACS-sorted CD8+CD4-CCR7+CD45RA+ naive T cells. The receptors were sampled from a human donor in good health. Some libraries in this study had Jurkat cell RNA spiked in.

A word on this clonotype: A much bigger clone sits one base away, suggesting this may be a read error. The genes are TRBV7-8 and TRBJ1-1; D call uncertain. The CDR3 length is 15 residues. Looked up from germline, CDR1 is SGHVS and CDR2 is FQNEAQ. The germline V and J ends were trimmed by 2 bases and 0 bases, with 10 bases remaining between them. CDR3 residues: CASSLHAVVNTEAFF. The CDR3 DNA follows: TGTGCCAGCAGCTTACACGCCGTGGTGAACACTGAAGCTTTCTTT.

As for this clonotype: Germline is not matched at one junction end, which may reflect a read error. V gene TRBV27 combines with J gene TRBJ2-7; D is uncertain. The CDR3 totals 13 residues. The germline CDR1 and CDR2 sequences are MNHEY and SMNVEV (reference sequence). The CDR3 reads CAGSLSGPYEQYF. The CDR3 region has the DNA TGTGCCGGCAGTCTCTCGGGCCCATACGAGCAGTACTTC.

There are a few counts of this clonotype. The chain combines TRBV5-8 with TRBJ1-1, with no clear D. This CDR3 spans 17 amino acids. CDR1 SGHTS and CDR2 YDEGEE come from the germline V gene. V lost 4 bases, J lost 1 base, and 20 bases lay in between. CDR3 coding DNA: TGTGCCAGCAGCCTAACCACTTTTCCCGATAGGAACACTGAAGCTTTCTTT. Protein sequence: CASSLTTFPDRNTEAFF.

This clonotype was seen at least ten times. The chain links TRBV5-6 to TRBJ2-7, with D maybe TRBD1 (6 bases). Trimming pared 0 bases from V and 5 bases from J, leaving 9 bases between. CDR3 length: 13 residues. CDR1 and CDR2 from the germline V gene are SGHDT and YYEEEE. This CDR3 reads CASSLDRANEQYF. The CDR3 DNA is TGTGCCAGCAGCTTGGACAGGGCCAACGAGCAGTACTTC.

To note about this clonotype: A read error may explain this, as a much larger clone is one base away. The CDR3 ends on some other residue instead of the conserved phenylalanine or tryptophan, so this is likely a read error. CDR3 coding DNA: TGTGCCAGCAGCTTGGGTAGCGGGGGGACCTACTACGAGCAGTACTCC. The encoded protein is CASSLGSGGTYYEQYS. V gene TRBV5-4 combines with J gene TRBJ2-7, with 10 bases fitting TRBD2. In germline, CDR1 is SGHNT, CDR2 YYREEE (reference sequence). Trimming cost V 0 bases and J 3 bases; bases outside gene matches: 6. The CDR3 has 16 amino acids.

This clonotype was picked up one time. This could be a read error, since a much larger clone is one nucleotide away. This chain connects TRBV7-9 to TRBJ2-7; TRBD2 matches 7 bases. CDR1 and CDR2 (germline): SEHNR, FQNEAQ (reference sequence). The junction had 6 bases not matched to a gene; V was cut back by 5 bases and J by 2 bases. CDR3 size: 14 residues. The CDR3 region is CASSHGGTPYEQYF. The DNA of the CDR3 is TGTGCCAGCAGCCACGGGGGGACCCCCTACGAGCAGTACTTC.

The chain is built from TRBV19 and TRBJ2-1, with 7 positions matching TRBD2. Germline V CDR1 and CDR2: LNHDA, SQIVND (reference sequence). CDR3 length equals 17 residues. The V and J ends lost 5 bases and 0 bases, in that order; junction bases with no gene match: 10. The CDR3 nucleotides read TGTGCCAGTAGTCTCGAAAGGGGAGGGAGCTCCTACAATGAGCAGTTCTTC. Its translation is CASSLERGGSSYNEQFF.

This clonotype appeared a few times. This sequence joins TRBV13 and TRBJ2-7; D not resolved. Per germline, CDR1 PRHDT and CDR2 FYEKMQ (reference sequence). The CDR3 has 12 amino acids. Trimming cost V 0 bases and J 10 bases, with 10 bases left between them. CDR3 DNA sequence: TGTGCCAGCAGCTTAGGAGTGTCAGATCAGTACTTC. Encoded protein: CASSLGVSDQYF.

This clonotype has at least ten counts. The V and J genes are TRBV6-2 or TRBV6-3 and TRBJ2-6, with D maybe TRBD1 (5 bases). The CDR3 is 18 residues long. Trimming stripped 6 bases from V and 0 bases from J, with 18 bases between. Germline lookup yields CDR1 MNHEY and CDR2 SVGEGT. The CDR3 region is CASSSLGESSSGANVLTF. CDR3 nucleotide sequence: TGTGCCAGCAGCTCCCTAGGGGAATCAAGCTCTGGGGCCAACGTCCTGACTTTC.